A selection of T cell receptor beta chains follows, all from one sample in a study of OX40 agonist ivuxolimab in advanced cancers. The method was immunoSEQ multiplex PCR; TCRdb's version includes in-frame clones alone and lacks a portion of them. This sample has 30,000 to 35,000 clones, with around 92% found just once. The material sequenced was CD4+ or CD8+ T cells sorted from blood, taken in a trial of the OX40 agonist ivuxolimab. The receptors come from an adult with an advanced solid tumor such as melanoma, head and neck, liver or kidney cancer. CDR3s include the opening cysteine and the closing phenylalanine or tryptophan. A D gene is named only where the DNA matches it firmly. Clone size is not always given. Where it is, it says once, few, many or a class for expanded clones.

J gene	V gene	D gene	clone size	CDR3 DNA	CDR3 protein
TRBJ2-3	TRBV4-1	.	.	TGCGCCAGCAGCCAAGCTCCCGGGGTGGGCCTAGATACGCAGTATTTT	CASSQAPGVGLDTQYF
TRBJ2-5	TRBV7-9	.	.	TGTGCCAGCAGCTTAGGTTCAAGGGGAGAGACCCAGTACTTC	CASSLGSRGETQYF
TRBJ1-5	TRBV14	.	.	TGTGCCAGCATCAGGGGCTATCAGCCCCAGCATTTT	CASIRGYQPQHF
TRBJ2-1	TRBV7-3	.	.	TGTGCCAGCAGCCCCAGGGACACTAGCTCCTACAATGAGCAGTTCTTC	CASSPRDTSSYNEQFF
TRBJ2-3	TRBV4-3	.	.	TGCGCCAGCAGCCAAGAACCTCTAGGGGGAAGGGGGTTAGATACGCAGTATTTT	CASSQEPLGGRGLDTQYF
TRBJ2-1	TRBV27	TRBD2	.	TGTGCCACCTCACCCCCTAGCGGGATGATCGATGAGCAGTTCTTC	CATSPPSGMIDEQFF
TRBJ2-7	TRBV18	.	.	TGTGCCAGCTCGCACCGGAACATCCCCTACGAGCAGTACTTC	CASSHRNIPYEQYF
TRBJ2-3	TRBV7-9	.	.	TGTGCCAGCAGCACACACCGGCAGGGGAGAGGAACCACAGATACGCAGTATTTT	CASSTHRQGRGTTDTQYF
TRBJ2-7	TRBV6-5	.	.	TGTGCCAGCAGTTACTCGATCGGCCAGGTCCCCTACGAGCAGTACTTC	CASSYSIGQVPYEQYF
TRBJ2-7	TRBV6-6	TRBD1	few	TGTGCCAGCAGTTACTATCAGGGGGCCGAGGAGCAGTACTTC	CASSYYQGAEEQYF
TRBJ1-2	TRBV4-3	.	.	TGCGCCAGCAGCCAAGGGACTTCCTATGGCTACACCTTC	CASSQGTSYGYTF
TRBJ2-2	TRBV5-1	.	once	TGCGCCAGCAGTTGGACGGGGAACACCGGGGAGCTGTTTTTT	CASSWTGNTGELFF
TRBJ1-1	TRBV7-3	TRBD1	few	TGTGCCAGCGGGACAGGGCATGGCACTGAAGCTTTCTTT	CASGTGHGTEAFF
TRBJ2-7	TRBV19	TRBD2	.	TGTGCCAGTAGTATAGGAACGGGAGGGATCTACGAGCAGTACTTC	CASSIGTGGIYEQYF
TRBJ1-4	TRBV5-5	.	.	TGTGCCAGCAATCGGGCTGAGGCAACTAATGAAAAACTGTTTTTT	CASNRAEATNEKLFF
TRBJ2-5	TRBV5-5	TRBD2	.	TGTGCCAGCAGCTTATGGACTAGCGGAAGCCAAGAGACCCAGTACTTC	CASSLWTSGSQETQYF
TRBJ2-7	TRBV28	TRBD2	once	TGTGCCAGCAGTTTTGTCCTAGCGGGAGGCTACGAGCAGTACTTC	CASSFVLAGGYEQYF
TRBJ2-7	TRBV4-3	.	many	TGCGCCAGCAGCCAAGAAGTTCGGGGAGGTTTTCGGAGCTACGAGCAGTACTTC	CASSQEVRGGFRSYEQYF
TRBJ1-4	TRBV5-6	.	.	TGTGCCAGCAGCCGTCAGCCCGGGTGGGGGAGCCCAACTAATGAAAAACTGTTTTTT	CASSRQPGWGSPTNEKLFF
TRBJ2-5	TRBV27	.	.	TGTGCCAGCAGTTTAAGAGATCCGGAGACCCAGTACTTC	CASSLRDPETQYF
TRBJ2-7	TRBV6-4	.	.	TGTGCCAGCAGTGAAACGGGAGAGACCTACGAGCAGTACTTC	CASSETGETYEQYF
TRBJ2-1	TRBV7-9	TRBD2	.	TGTGCCAGCAGCTCCAGACTAGCGGGCACTGAGCAGTTCTTC	CASSSRLAGTEQFF
TRBJ2-3	TRBV27	.	.	TGTGCCAGCAGTTTAAGCTTCACAGATACGCAGTATTTT	CASSLSFTDTQYF
TRBJ1-1	TRBV7-8	.	.	TGTGCCAGCAGCTGGGGGGCTTTGGACACTGAAGCTTTCTTT	CASSWGALDTEAFF
TRBJ2-3	TRBV28	.	few	TGTGCCAGCAGTTTTTTTAGGGCTGCTAGCACAGATACGCAGTATTTT	CASSFFRAASTDTQYF
TRBJ2-3	TRBV19	.	.	TGTGCCAGTAGTTTCGTAGACACAGATACGCAGTATTTT	CASSFVDTDTQYF
TRBJ2-7	TRBV27	TRBD1	.	TGTGCCAGCAGTTTCGAGACAGGGGCCTCCTACGAGCAGTACTTC	CASSFETGASYEQYF
TRBJ2-2	TRBV28	.	.	TGTGCCAGCAGTTTGGGGCAACTATTTTACACCGGGGAGCTGTTTTTT	CASSLGQLFYTGELFF
TRBJ2-7	TRBV29-1	.	once	TGCAGCGGGACAGACGACTTTAGCTACGAGCAGTACTTC	CSGTDDFSYEQYF
TRBJ2-2	TRBV27	.	.	TGTGCCAGCAGTACACAGGACACGAACACCGGGGAGCTGTTTTTT	CASSTQDTNTGELFF
TRBJ1-5	TRBV6-5	.	.	TGTGCCAGCAAACAGCTATCGGTGGGCAATCAGCCCCAGCATTTT	CASKQLSVGNQPQHF
TRBJ1-4	TRBV7-9	TRBD1	.	TGTGCCAGCAGCCCGTGGACAGGGGGCGGCGAAAAACTGTTTTTT	CASSPWTGGGEKLFF
TRBJ2-7	TRBV11-3	TRBD2	.	TGTGCCAGCAGCTTAGCCCCAGCGGGAGTGGGAGAGCAGTACTTC	CASSLAPAGVGEQYF
TRBJ2-2	TRBV11-2	.	.	TGTGCCAGCAGCTCCCGATACACCGGGGAGCTGTTTTTT	CASSSRYTGELFF
TRBJ2-7	TRBV5-4	.	.	TGTGCCAGCAGCTTAAAGCGACTTAGCTCCTACGAGCAGTACTTC	CASSLKRLSSYEQYF
TRBJ2-5	TRBV7-2	.	.	TGTGCCGCGGAGGGACTCCAAGAGACCCAGTACTTC	CAAEGLQETQYF
TRBJ2-2	TRBV4-3	.	.	TGCGCCAGCAGCCAAGAACGGCTGGGGGGAGAGGGCACCGGGGAGCTGTTTTTT	CASSQERLGGEGTGELFF
TRBJ2-6	TRBV15	.	.	TGTGCCACCAGTGCAGGTTACTCTGGGGCCAACGTCCTGACTTTC	CATSAGYSGANVLTF
TRBJ2-1	TRBV9	TRBD2	.	TGTGCCAGCAGCGTACTGGCGGGAGGGCCGAATGAGCAGTTCTTC	CASSVLAGGPNEQFF
TRBJ2-3	TRBV28	TRBD2	.	TGTGCCAGCAGTCTTTTTAGCGGGGGGTTTAATACGCAGTATTTT	CASSLFSGGFNTQYF
TRBJ2-7	TRBV4-3	.	.	TGCGCCAGCAGCCAGAACTCCTCGGGGGACGGGAATACCTACGAGCAGTACTTC	CASSQNSSGDGNTYEQYF
TRBJ1-1	TRBV6-5	.	.	TGTGCCAGCAGTGAATTCCTTGAAGCTTTCTTT	CASSEFLEAFF
TRBJ2-1	TRBV10-3	.	once	TGTGCCATCAGTGAGTCGATGATGGCGAGAGGAGGTCTCTACAATGAGCAGTTCTTC	CAISESMMARGGLYNEQFF
TRBJ2-6	TRBV27	.	.	TGTGCCAGCAGTACTACCGGGGGGCCTGGTGGGGCCAACGTCCTGACTTTC	CASSTTGGPGGANVLTF
TRBJ2-5	TRBV7-6	TRBD2	.	TGTGCCAGCAGCCCCCTGGGACTAGCGGGAGGGCGGGAGACCCAGTACTTC	CASSPLGLAGGRETQYF
TRBJ1-5	TRBV28	.	medium-sized	TGTGCCAGCAGCCGCCCCTTCTTGGAGCCCCAGCATTTT	CASSRPFLEPQHF
TRBJ2-7	TRBV4-2	.	.	TGTGCCAGCAGCCAAGAACAGGCCTCCTACGAGCAGTACTTC	CASSQEQASYEQYF